These 17 T cell receptor beta chains came from one sample sequenced in a study of blood T cell repertoires in COVID-19. Produced via immunoSEQ multiplex PCR; TCRdb's table is partial and in-frame only. Among 90,000 to 150,000 clones listed, about 86% were seen once. The specimen was peripheral blood. These receptors were taken from a woman aged 45-60 years with acute or convalescent COVID-19.

This clone was counted once. The chain combines TRBV28 with TRBJ1-2; TRBD1 matches at 7 bases. There are 15 residues in the CDR3. From germline, CDR1 is MDHEN and CDR2 SYDVKM. V lost 7 bases, J lost 0 bases, and 8 bases stayed unmatched. DNA of the CDR3: TGTGCCAGCACCTGGACAGGTCTAACTAACTATGGCTACACCTTC. Protein product: CASTWTGLTNYGYTF.

This chain joins TRBV7-2 and TRBJ2-7; no firm D call. The CDR3 is made up of 13 amino acids. CDR1 and CDR2 from the germline V gene are SGHTA and FQGNSA. The germline V and J ends were trimmed by 5 bases and 6 bases, with 14 bases remaining between them. The CDR3 reads CASSLPQISEQYF. CDR3 bases: TGTGCCAGCAGCCTACCCCAAATCTCCGAGCAGTACTTC. The full variable domain, with the rest looked up from reference TRBV7-2 and TRBJ2-7, is GAGVSQSPSNKVTEKGKDVELRCDPISGHTALYWYRQSLGQGLEFLIYFQGNSAPDKSGLPSDRFSAERTGGSVSTLTIQRTQQEDSAVYLCASSLPQISEQYFGPGTRLTVT.

The chain employs TRBV30 and TRBJ2-1; D perhaps matches TRBD1 (5 bases). This CDR3 has 12 residues. V was trimmed by 1 base and J by 6 bases, leaving 7 bases between them. CDR1 is GTSNPN and CDR2 is SVGIG in the germline V gene (reference sequence). As DNA, the CDR3 is TGTGCCTGGAGTGAAAGGGGCAATGAGCAGTTCTTC. Translated, it gives CAWSERGNEQFF.

This chain joins TRBV7-2 and TRBJ2-5, with 10 bases fitting TRBD2. CDR1 and CDR2 from the germline V gene are SGHTA and FQGNSA. The J segment lost 5 bases and the V segment lost 1 base, leaving 4 bases of the junction unmatched. CDR3 length: 15 amino acids. CDR3 loop: CASSLVHSGRETQYF. CDR3 in DNA: TGTGCCAGCAGCTTAGTTCATAGCGGGAGGGAGACCCAGTACTTC. Complete variable domain (other parts from reference TRBV7-2 and TRBJ2-5): GAGVSQSPSNKVTEKGKDVELRCDPISGHTALYWYRQSLGQGLEFLIYFQGNSAPDKSGLPSDRFSAERTGGSVSTLTIQRTQQEDSAVYLCASSLVHSGRETQYFGPGTRLLVL.

The rearrangement joins TRBV14 to TRBJ2-7; 7 bases are a match to TRBD2. This CDR3 has 13 amino acids. Germline CDR1 and CDR2: SGHDN and FVKESK. Trimming cost V 0 bases and J 6 bases; bases outside gene matches: 2. CDR3 in DNA: TGTGCCAGCAGCCAAGAATCGGGAGGCGAGCAGTACTTC. Protein product: CASSQESGGEQYF.

This clone was seen just once. The V call is TRBV19, the J call TRBJ1-5; D remains unclear. Germline V gene lookup returns CDR1 LNHDA and CDR2 SQIVND (reference sequence). CDR3 length equals 13 residues. The V gene lost 5 bases and the J gene lost 6 bases, with 11 bases spanning the gap. CDR3 in amino acids: CASSVGGTQPQHF. CDR3 nucleotide sequence: TGTGCCAGTAGTGTAGGCGGCACTCAGCCCCAGCATTTT.

The chain recombines TRBV27 with TRBJ2-3; TRBD2 agrees at 10 bases. The length of the CDR3 is 17 residues. Trimming took 4 bases from V and 3 from J; bases not matched to a gene: 10. Per the germline V gene, CDR1 is MNHEY and CDR2 is SMNVEV (reference sequence). The CDR3 reads CASSSPTLAGKTDTQYF. The CDR3 bases are TGTGCCAGCAGTTCCCCCACACTAGCGGGAAAGACAGATACGCAGTATTTT.

The chain couples TRBV7-9 to TRBJ1-6; TRBD1 might be the D (5 bases). V gave up 5 bases and J gave up 5 bases, with 16 bases separating them. The CDR3 length is 16 residues. The V gene's germline CDR1 is SEHNR and CDR2 FQNEAQ (reference sequence). CDR3 sequence reads: CASSATSGSDNSPLHF. CDR3 DNA: TGTGCCAGCAGCGCCACCTCAGGGTCTGATAATTCACCCCTCCACTTT.

The chain links TRBV9 to TRBJ2-3; 7 nucleotides align to TRBD2. Trimming at V came to 3 bases and at J to 0 bases, leaving 7 bases not matched to a gene. The CDR3 is made up of 16 amino acids. CDR1 SGDLS and CDR2 YYNGEE come from the germline V gene. In DNA form, the CDR3 reads TGTGCCAGCAGCGCAATGCGGGGGTTCAGCACAGATACGCAGTATTTT. Translated, it gives CASSAMRGFSTDTQYF.

This chain links TRBV7-9 with TRBJ2-1; D gene uncertain. CDR3 length equals 14 residues. V was clipped by 2 bases and J by 6 bases, with 11 bases between them. CDR1 and CDR2 from the germline V gene are SEHNR and FQNEAQ (reference sequence). The CDR3 bases are TGTGCCAGCAGCTTACGCCCAACGGTCAATGAGCAGTTCTTC. This gives the protein CASSLRPTVNEQFF. The whole variable domain, filled in from reference TRBV7-9 and TRBJ2-1, reads DTGVSQNPRHKITKRGQNVTFRCDPISEHNRLYWYRQTLGQGPEFLTYFQNEAQLEKSRLLSDRFSAERPKGSFSTLEIQRTEQGDSAMYLCASSLRPTVNEQFFGPGTRLTVL.

This clone has more than one count but fewer than ten. The chain links TRBV7-2 to TRBJ2-4, with TRBD1 identical over 8 bases. J gave up 9 bases and V 4 bases, and 5 bases lay outside the gene matches. The germline CDR1 and CDR2 sequences are SGHTA and FQGNSA. The CDR3 consists of 13 residues. CDR3 nucleotide sequence: TGTGCCAGCAGCTCCTCAGGGACAGGCATTCAGTACTTC. This codes for CASSSSGTGIQYF.

This clone showed up just a few times. J is TRBJ1-2 and V is TRBV7-9, with D possibly matching TRBD1 (5 bases). This CDR3 is built from 13 residues. CDR1 and CDR2 from the germline V gene are SEHNR and FQNEAQ (reference sequence). The V and J ends lost 1 base and 4 bases respectively, with 7 bases between them. CDR3 sequence (DNA): TGTGCCAGCAGCTTAGGACAGCTCTATGGCTACACCTTC. It encodes CASSLGQLYGYTF.

The rearrangement joins TRBV5-1 to TRBJ1-4, with 10 bases that match TRBD1. The CDR3 has 14 amino acids. The germline V gene has CDR1 SGHRS and CDR2 YFSETQ. J was trimmed by 7 bases and V by 1 base; bases with no gene match: 1. Here the CDR3 reads CASSLRDRGEKLFF. In nucleotides, the CDR3 is TGCGCCAGCAGCTTGCGGGACAGGGGTGAAAAACTGTTTTTT.

The rearrangement joins TRBV6-6 to TRBJ1-2; D gene ambiguous. There are 16 residues in the CDR3. CDR1 and CDR2 (germline): MNHNY, SVGAGI (reference sequence). V lost 2 bases to trimming and J lost 4 bases, with 17 bases between them. CDR3 nucleotide sequence: TGTGCCAGCAGTTACGCCCCGGGCTCGGGGTCCTATGGCTACACCTTC. It encodes CASSYAPGSGSYGYTF.

The chain joins TRBV5-4 to TRBJ2-3; D is undetermined. This CDR3 comprises 14 residues. The germline CDR1 and CDR2 sequences are SGHNT and YYREEE (reference sequence). V was trimmed by 4 bases and J by 2 bases, leaving 11 bases between them. This CDR3 reads CASSHGSLTDTQYF. The CDR3 DNA sequence: TGTGCCAGCAGCCACGGGTCTCTCACAGATACGCAGTATTTT.

This chain links TRBV2 with TRBJ1-5; tentatively, D is TRBD1 (5 bases). Trimming took off 5 bases at V and 4 bases at J, with 12 bases between the two ends. The CDR3 is 14 amino acids. Germline V gene lookup returns CDR1 SNHLY and CDR2 FYNNEI. DNA of the CDR3: TGTGCCAGCAGTTACCAGGGTAAGAATCAGCCCCAGCATTTT. Translating gives CASSYQGKNQPQHF.

This sequence joins TRBV29-1 and TRBJ2-1; 11 bases map to TRBD1. The CDR3 is made up of 13 amino acids. V dropped 7 bases and J dropped 6; count of bases not matched to a gene: 5. Germline lookup yields CDR1 SQVTM and CDR2 ANQGSEA. The CDR3 nucleotides are TGCAGCGCAAGGACAGGGGGCCTCAATGAGCAGTTCTTC. Its translation is CSARTGGLNEQFF.